Each of the 20 T cell receptor beta chains below was sequenced from the same sample in a study of shared clonotypes between healthy human individuals. This table comes from immunoSEQ multiplex PCR, and its TCRdb copy is limited to in-frame clones, with some not included. The table has some 980,000 clones, around three quarters seen once. The sample comprised memory CD4+ T cells sorted from blood. Subset of the sample: CD45RA-negative fraction. These receptors all come from a man aged 18 to 30 in good health.

Worth noting for this clone: The sample carries other DNA sequences with the same CDR3. This chain connects TRBV11-2 to TRBJ2-3, with no clear D. Germline assignment: CDR1 SGHAT and CDR2 FQNNGV. CDR3 length equals 13 residues. Deletions cut 0 bases from V and 3 bases from J, with 4 bases between. The CDR3 coding sequence is TGTGCCAGCAGCTTAGAAAGAACAGATACGCAGTATTTT. This translates into CASSLERTDTQYF.

Points on this clone: This specimen includes other DNA sequences encoding the same CDR3. V gene TRBV28 combines with J gene TRBJ1-2, with TRBD1 identical over 9 bases. Germline CDR1 and CDR2: MDHEN and SYDVKM. There are 14 residues in the CDR3. The junction had 4 bases not matched to a gene; V was cut back by 4 bases and J by 4 bases. As DNA, the CDR3 is TGTGCCAGCAGTTCGGGACAGGGAGTCTATGGCTACACCTTC. Translation: CASSSGQGVYGYTF.

This clone appeared a single time. V is TRBV7-3 and J is TRBJ2-2; the match to TRBD2 covers 12 bases. The CDR3 runs 17 residues. Trimming removed 5 bases from V and 3 bases from J; junction bases left unmatched: 7. The germline V gene has CDR1 SGHTA and CDR2 FQGTGA. CDR3 sequence: CASSPASGGVYTGELFF. The CDR3 region has the DNA TGTGCCAGCAGCCCCGCTAGCGGGGGGGTGTACACCGGGGAGCTGTTTTTT.

Here the CDR3 DNA reads TGCGCCAGCAGTGAGCGGACTAGTCCACTCTCGGAGACCCAGTACTTC. Protein sequence: CASSERTSPLSETQYF. The genes are TRBV10-2 and TRBJ2-5; TRBD2 matches 7 bases. The CDR3 has 16 residues. Germline CDR1 WSHSY, CDR2 SAAADI. Trimming cost V 2 bases and J 5 bases; bases outside gene matches: 11.

V is TRBV4-3 and J is TRBJ2-1, with 11 bases that match TRBD2. Germline CDR1 LGHNA, CDR2 YSLEER. The CDR3 totals 16 residues. With 4 bases clipped from V and 1 base from J, the junction kept 3 bases outside the gene matches. The DNA for the CDR3 is TGCGCCAGCAGCCCGACTAGCGGGGCTTCCTACAATGAGCAGTTCTTC. It encodes CASSPTSGASYNEQFF.

The chain carries TRBV2 and TRBJ1-1; D gene unclear. This CDR3 is 14 amino acids long. Per germline, CDR1 SNHLY and CDR2 FYNNEI. V was trimmed by 7 bases and J by 2 bases, leaving 14 bases between them. The DNA for the CDR3 is TGTGCCAGCACCGGGCCCCTACAAAACACTGAAGCTTTCTTT. Residues: CASTGPLQNTEAFF. Full variable domain (remainder filled in from reference TRBV2 and TRBJ1-1): EPEVTQTPSHQVTQMGQEVILRCVPISNHLYFYWYRQILGQKVEFLVSFYNNEISEKSEIFDDQFSVERPDGSNFTLKIRSTKLEDSAMYFCASTGPLQNTEAFFGQGTRLTVV.

This clone was picked up one time. The rearrangement uses TRBV5-1 and TRBJ2-2, with D perhaps matching TRBD1 (5 bases). V was shortened by 4 bases and J by 3 bases, with 13 bases between the two germline ends. The CDR3 covers 15 residues. Germline V gene lookup returns CDR1 SGHRS and CDR2 YFSETQ. The CDR3 region is CASSTGHRDTGELFF. The CDR3 region has the DNA TGCGCCAGCAGCACAGGACACCGCGACACCGGGGAGCTGTTTTTT.

This chain uses TRBV7-2 with TRBJ1-5; no clear D gene. The CDR3 spans 13 residues. From germline, CDR1 is SGHTA and CDR2 FQGNSA. V lost 5 bases and J lost 5, with 10 bases in between. CDR3 bases: TGTGCCAGCAGCGAGGGCGGGCATCAGCCCCAGCATTTT. This translates into CASSEGGHQPQHF.

This chain uses TRBV4-1 with TRBJ2-2; 9 nucleotides align to TRBD2. There are 16 residues in the CDR3. The ends lost 4 bases at V and 6 bases at J; junction bases unmatched: 9. From germline, CDR1 is MGHRA and CDR2 YSYEKL. This CDR3 is CASSPLGGGASGELFF. The CDR3 DNA follows: TGCGCCAGCAGCCCCTTGGGCGGGGGGGCGTCCGGGGAGCTGTTTTTT.

This clone was detected a few times. The CDR3 nucleotides read TGTGCCAGCAGCTTCGGACAGTCGAGGACTGAAGCTTTCTTT. Its protein product is CASSFGQSRTEAFF. The chain carries TRBV7-8 and TRBJ1-1, with a weak D call TRBD1 (6 bases). Trimming removed 3 bases from V and 5 bases from J, with 13 bases in between. Germline V gene sequence: CDR1 SGHVS, CDR2 FQNEAQ. This CDR3 is 14 amino acids long.

The chain couples TRBV28 to TRBJ2-7; 7 bases are shared with TRBD2. The CDR3 length is 14 residues. The germline gives CDR1 MDHEN, CDR2 SYDVKM. Losses at the gene ends were 4 bases for V and 1 base for J; bases not matched to a gene: 4. In DNA, the CDR3 is TGTGCCAGCAGTTGGGCTAGCGGATCCTACGAGCAGTACTTC. Its translation: CASSWASGSYEQYF. The whole variable domain, remainder taken from reference TRBV28 and TRBJ2-7, is DVKVTQSSRYLVKRTGEKVFLECVQDMDHENMFWYRQDPGLGLRLIYFSYDVKMKEKGDIPEGYSVSREKKERFSLILESASTNQTSMYLCASSWASGSYEQYFGPGTRLTVT.

This clone was counted between two and nine times. The chain uses TRBV5-5 and TRBJ2-5, with 8 bases that match TRBD1. Per germline, CDR1 SGHKS and CDR2 YYEKEE (reference sequence). J was trimmed by 4 bases and V by 0 bases; bases with no gene match: 5. The CDR3 is 15 amino acids. CDR3 sequence reads: CASSLVWTGLETQYF. CDR3 DNA: TGTGCCAGCAGCTTGGTTTGGACAGGGCTAGAGACCCAGTACTTC.

This sequence joins TRBV5-4 and TRBJ2-2, with 9 bases identical to TRBD1. CDR1 is SGHNT, CDR2 YYREEE, per germline (reference sequence). The ends lost 3 bases at V and 4 bases at J; junction bases unmatched: 7. This CDR3 is 16 amino acids long. The DNA for the CDR3 is TGTGCCAGCAGCTCGGGGACAGGGAGTAGCACCGGGGAGCTGTTTTTT. Translating it yields CASSSGTGSSTGELFF.

This chain uses TRBV10-3 with TRBJ1-6; D gene ambiguous. Trimming took 4 bases from V and 8 from J, leaving 6 bases between them. Germline CDR1 ENHRY, CDR2 SYGVKD. The CDR3 length is 12 residues. The chain's CDR3 is CAISGLDSPLHF. In DNA, the CDR3 is TGTGCCATCAGTGGCCTGGATTCACCCCTCCACTTT.

The V and J genes are TRBV21-1 and TRBJ1-2. TRBV21-1 is given as a pseudogene. The CDR3 sequence is 14 residues long. This chain's CDR3 is CASSRDDAYYGYTF. In DNA, the CDR3 is TGTGCCAGCAGCAGAGACGACGCCTACTATGGCTACACCTTC.

The CDR3 spells CASSLRTGELFF. In DNA form, the CDR3 reads TGTGCCAGCAGCTTACGGACCGGGGAGCTGTTTTTT. The chain employs TRBV7-9 and TRBJ2-2; no definite D call. The germline V gene encodes CDR1 SEHNR and CDR2 FQNEAQ (reference sequence). The V end lost 2 bases, the J end lost 5 bases, and 3 bases lay between the germline ends. The CDR3 sequence is 12 residues long.

Here the CDR3 DNA reads TGTGCTAGTGGACGGGACAGCAATCAGCCCCAGCATTTT. It is translated as CASGRDSNQPQHF. The rearrangement joins TRBV12-5 to TRBJ1-5; a possible D gene is TRBD1 (5 bases). This CDR3 has 13 residues. Trimming took 6 bases from V and 1 from J, leaving 7 bases between them. The germline gives CDR1 LGHNT, CDR2 FRNRAP.

This clone has a handful of counts. The chain couples TRBV5-1 to TRBJ2-7; D is perhaps TRBD1 or TRBD2 (6 bases each). Deletions cut 0 bases from V and 3 bases from J, with 13 bases between. Germline values: CDR1 SGHRS, CDR2 YFSETQ. The CDR3 is 15 residues long. The CDR3 DNA is TGCGCCAGCAGCTTGGACGGCAGGGGAGGCTACGAGCAGTACTTC. It is translated as CASSLDGRGGYEQYF.

The chain combines TRBV25-1 with TRBJ1-3, with D possibly TRBD1 on 6 matching bases. The CDR3 contains 12 residues. In germline, CDR1 is MGHDK, CDR2 SYGVNS. Trimming took off 5 bases at V and 9 bases at J, with 11 bases between the two ends. The CDR3 spells CASSTGFSTIYF. The DNA of the CDR3 is TGTGCCAGCAGTACAGGGTTCTCCACCATATATTTT. The whole variable domain, filled in from reference TRBV25-1 and TRBJ1-3, reads EADIYQTPRYLVIGTGKKITLECSQTMGHDKMYWYQQDPGMELHLIHYSYGVNSTEKGDLSSESTVSRIRTEHFPLTLESARPSHTSQYLCASSTGFSTIYFGEGSWLTVV.

The chain employs TRBV7-9 and TRBJ2-5; the D is unclear. In germline, CDR1 is SEHNR, CDR2 FQNEAQ (reference sequence). The CDR3 has 16 residues. Trimming shortened V by 3 bases and J by 3 bases, and 17 bases separated the two germline ends. DNA for the CDR3: TGTGCCAGCAGCTTGAGTGTGGGTCTAGTAAAAGAGACCCAGTACTTC. Protein product: CASSLSVGLVKETQYF.